This TCR beta chain appears in the sequencing data of a study of T-cell memory formation after mild COVID-19. A single record per CDR3 protein comes from TCRdb applying MiXCR to the 5' RACE reads. The sample lists 250,000 to 350,000 distinct CDR3 sequences, approximately 19% seen once, with around 21% in the top ten. The CDR3 extends over 15 amino acids. V shed 8 bases and J 5 bases; nucleotides not matched to a gene: 12. CDR1 and CDR2 from the germline V gene are MNHEY and SVGEGT. This clonotype turned up a few times. The J gene is TRBJ2-1, the V gene TRBV6-2 or TRBV6-3, with 7 bases that match TRBD2. Sequences were obtained from PBMCs or a T cell subset sorted from them (not recorded which). The sequence came from a man aged 18 to 30 who had mild COVID-19 (a few samples of this study predate the infection). Cell type and time point are not known. The CDR3 DNA reads as TGTGCCAGCTCCCTGCGGGGGAGCCTCCACAATGAGCAGTTCTTC. It codes for CASSLRGSLHNEQFF.